The source of this T cell receptor (beta chain) is a study of control samples from healthy donors and cancer patients. Sequenced by immunoSEQ multiplex PCR; TCRdb stores in-frame clones only, minus some. The data contain about 140,000 clones, around 92% of them singletons. The sample taken for sequencing was blood. The TCR sequence derives from a young man in good health.

The CDR3 is CASSASGTGSRGELFF. CDR3 in DNA: TGTGCCAGCAGTGCTTCCGGGACAGGGTCCCGTGGGGAGCTGTTTTTT. The chain uses TRBV25-1 and TRBJ2-2; 9 positions agree with TRBD1. V was clipped by 4 bases and J by 8 bases; unmatched bases: 11. The CDR3 loop spans 16 amino acids. The germline V gene encodes CDR1 MGHDK and CDR2 SYGVNS.